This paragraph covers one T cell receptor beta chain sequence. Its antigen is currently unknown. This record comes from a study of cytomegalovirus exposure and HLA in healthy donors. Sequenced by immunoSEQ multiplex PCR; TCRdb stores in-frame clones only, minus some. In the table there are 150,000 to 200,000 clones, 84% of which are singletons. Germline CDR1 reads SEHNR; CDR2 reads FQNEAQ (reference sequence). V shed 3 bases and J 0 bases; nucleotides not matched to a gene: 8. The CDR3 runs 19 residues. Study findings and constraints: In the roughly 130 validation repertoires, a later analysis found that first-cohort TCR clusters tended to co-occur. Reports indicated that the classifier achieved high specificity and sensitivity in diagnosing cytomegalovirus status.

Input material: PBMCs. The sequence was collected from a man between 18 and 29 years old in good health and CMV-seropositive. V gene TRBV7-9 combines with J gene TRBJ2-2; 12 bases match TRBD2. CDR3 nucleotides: TGTGCCAGCAGCTTTTATCCGACTAGCGGGAGTGCGAACACCGGGGAGCTGTTTTTT. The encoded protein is CASSFYPTSGSANTGELFF.